This is a list of T cell receptor beta chains from one sample in a study of CD8+CD57+ T cells in acquired aplastic anemia. From the reads, TCRdb called clonotypes with MiXCR, one entry per CDR3 protein. The sample contains under 350,000 distinct CDR3 sequences, about three fifths of which appear only once. The material sequenced was sorted CD4+, CD8+, or CD8+CD57+ T cells (not recorded which) from PBMCs. The receptors here all came from a human donor with aplastic anemia. Both conserved end residues are part of each CDR3. A D gene is named only where the DNA matches it firmly. Some rows mark clone size as missing; the rest say once, few, many or name a class of expanded clone.

CDR3 protein | CDR3 DNA | clone size | J gene | D gene | V gene
CASSLGRQNTEAFF | TGTGCCAGCAGCTTAGGACGGCAGAACACTGAAGCTTTCTTT | many | TRBJ1-1 | NA | TRBV7-6
CASSQQTAQGGQYF | TGTGCCAGCAGCCAGCAAACCGCTCAGGGGGGGCAGTACTTC | NA | TRBJ2-7 | NA | TRBV7-8
CASSLGQNLGGYTF | TGTGCCAGCAGCCTTGGACAGAACCTCGGGGGCTACACCTTC | many | TRBJ1-2 | NA | TRBV12-3/TRBV12-4
CASSTDRGLHEQYF | TGTGCCAGCAGCACCGACAGGGGATTACACGAGCAGTACTTC | few | TRBJ2-7 | TRBD1 | TRBV7-9
CATSSATSGTGETQYF | TGTGCCACCAGCAGCGCCACTAGCGGGACGGGGGAGACCCAGTACTTC | few | TRBJ2-5 | TRBD2 | TRBV15
CASSRFLAGGFDEQFF | TGTGCCAGCAGCCGGTTCTTAGCGGGAGGGTTCGATGAGCAGTTCTTC | NA | TRBJ2-1 | TRBD2 | TRBV7-3
CASSAFGLGAKNIQYF | TGTGCCAGCAGCGCGTTTGGGCTGGGGGCCAAAAACATTCAGTACTTC | many | TRBJ2-4 | NA | TRBV7-9
CASSRSELGYGYTF | TGTGCCAGCAGCAGATCAGAGCTCGGCTATGGCTACACCTTC | NA | TRBJ1-2 | NA | TRBV12-3/TRBV12-4
CASSESQGPYEQYF | TGTGCCAGCAGTGAGTCTCAGGGCCCCTACGAGCAGTACTTC | NA | TRBJ2-7 | NA | TRBV12-3/TRBV12-4
CSARPSGRETQYF | TGCAGTGCTAGACCTAGCGGGAGAGAGACCCAGTACTTC | NA | TRBJ2-5 | TRBD2 | TRBV20-1
CSASGSFSYEQYF | TGCAGTGCTAGTGGGTCCTTCTCCTACGAGCAGTACTTC | NA | TRBJ2-7 | NA | TRBV20-1
CASGAVGLAGVETQYF | TGTGCCAGCGGCGCGGTGGGGCTAGCGGGGGTGGAGACCCAGTACTTC | NA | TRBJ2-5 | TRBD2 | TRBV12-3/TRBV12-4
CASSLWEGGTEAFF | TGTGCCAGCAGCTTGTGGGAAGGTGGGACTGAAGCTTTCTTT | few | TRBJ1-1 | NA | TRBV5-5
CSARDAITTYEQYF | TGCAGTGCTAGAGACGCGATAACGACTTACGAGCAGTACTTC | NA | TRBJ2-7 | NA | TRBV20-1